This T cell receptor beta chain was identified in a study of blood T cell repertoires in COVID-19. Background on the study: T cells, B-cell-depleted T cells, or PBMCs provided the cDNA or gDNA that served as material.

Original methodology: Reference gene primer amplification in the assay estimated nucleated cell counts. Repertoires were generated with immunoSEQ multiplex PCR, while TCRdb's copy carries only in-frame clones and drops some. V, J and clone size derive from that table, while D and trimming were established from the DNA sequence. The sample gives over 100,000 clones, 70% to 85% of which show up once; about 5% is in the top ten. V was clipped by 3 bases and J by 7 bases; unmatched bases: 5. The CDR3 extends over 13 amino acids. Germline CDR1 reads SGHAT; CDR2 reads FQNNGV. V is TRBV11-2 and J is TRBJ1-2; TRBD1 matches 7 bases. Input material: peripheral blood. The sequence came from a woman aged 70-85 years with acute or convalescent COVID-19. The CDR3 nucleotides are TGTGCCAGCAGCTTCGACAGGGTGGGTGGCTACACCTTC. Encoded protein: CASSFDRVGGYTF. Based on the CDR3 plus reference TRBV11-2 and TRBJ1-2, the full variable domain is EAGVAQSPRYKIIEKRQSVAFWCNPISGHATLYWYQQILGQGPKLLIQFQNNGVVDDSQLPKDRFSAERLKGVDSTLKIQPAKLEDSAVYLCASSFDRVGGYTFGSGTRLTVV.